This is a list of T cell receptor beta chains from one sample in a study of T cell repertoires in cytomegalovirus infection. TCRdb used MiXCR to reprocess the reads, holding one entry per CDR3 protein. This table has 45,000 to 60,000 distinct CDR3 sequences, 20% appearing once. These receptors' targets are unknown. The sample consisted of CD8+ T cells from cultured PBMCs, taken from culture after CMV antigen stimulation. The receptors derive from a human donor in good health (CMV status not recorded). Some clones in this sample may be carry-over from other donors' samples. Each CDR3 is given with its conserved first and last residue. A D gene is named only where the DNA matches it firmly. Clone size appears in some rows only: once, few, many, or a class for an expanded clone.

>TRBV7-2|.|TRBJ2-2|.|12
TGTGCCAGCAGGCCTAACACCGGGGAGCTGTTTTTT
CASRPNTGELFF
>TRBV7-2|TRBD2|TRBJ2-5|.|16
TGTGCCAGCAGCTTAAGGGGACTAGCGGCCGGGGAGACCCAGTACTTC
CASSLRGLAAGETQYF
>TRBV11-2|.|TRBJ2-5|.|11
TGTGCCAGCAGCTCAGGCCCGACCCAGTACTTC
CASSSGPTQYF
>TRBV12-3/TRBV12-4|.|TRBJ1-2|few|13
TGTGCCAGCAGTTTATCCGCGCACTATGGCTACACCTTC
CASSLSAHYGYTF
>TRBV7-9|.|TRBJ2-3|.|16
TGTGCCAGCAGCTTCTCGGGGGGCCCCCGGGCAGATACGCAGTATTTT
CASSFSGGPRADTQYF
>TRBV4-2|TRBD2|TRBJ2-7|few|15
TGTGCCAGCAGCCAACGTCGGACTAGCGGGGACGAGCAGTACTTC
CASSQRRTSGDEQYF
>TRBV6-2/TRBV6-3|TRBD2|TRBJ2-1|once|17
TGTGCCAGCAGTTACTCAAGGACTAGCGGCATATACAATGAGCAGTTCTTC
CASSYSRTSGIYNEQFF
>TRBV19|.|TRBJ2-1|.|19
TGTGCCAGTAGTATGGGGCTTGGGCAGGGACGAAGCTCCTACAATGAGCAGTTCTTC
CASSMGLGQGRSSYNEQFF
>TRBV7-6|TRBD1|TRBJ2-1|few|15
TGTGCCAGCAGCTTAGCGGACAGGGAAACCGATGAGCAGTTCTTC
CASSLADRETDEQFF
>TRBV28|.|TRBJ1-1|few|15
TGTGCCAGCCTGCCGGTAGGCGAGGACTTAGCTGAAGCTTTCTTT
CASLPVGEDLAEAFF